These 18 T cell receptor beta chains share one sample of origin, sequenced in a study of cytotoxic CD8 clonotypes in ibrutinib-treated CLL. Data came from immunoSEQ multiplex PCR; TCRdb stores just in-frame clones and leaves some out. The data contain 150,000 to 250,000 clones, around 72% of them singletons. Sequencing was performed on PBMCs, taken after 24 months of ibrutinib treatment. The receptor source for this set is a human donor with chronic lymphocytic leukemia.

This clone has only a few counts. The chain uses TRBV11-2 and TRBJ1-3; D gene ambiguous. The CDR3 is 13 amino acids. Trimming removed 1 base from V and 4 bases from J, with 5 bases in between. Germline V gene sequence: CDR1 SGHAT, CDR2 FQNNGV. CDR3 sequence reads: CASSLVTGNTIYF. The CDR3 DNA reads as TGTGCCAGCAGCTTAGTAACAGGAAACACCATATATTTT.

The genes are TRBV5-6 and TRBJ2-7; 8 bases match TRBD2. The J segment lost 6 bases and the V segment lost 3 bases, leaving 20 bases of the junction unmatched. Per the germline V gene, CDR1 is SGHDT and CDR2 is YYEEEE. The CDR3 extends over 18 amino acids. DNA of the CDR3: TGTGCCAGCAGCTCCACCCTAGCCATAGCGGGGACGTCTCTCGAGCAGTACTTC. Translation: CASSSTLAIAGTSLEQYF.

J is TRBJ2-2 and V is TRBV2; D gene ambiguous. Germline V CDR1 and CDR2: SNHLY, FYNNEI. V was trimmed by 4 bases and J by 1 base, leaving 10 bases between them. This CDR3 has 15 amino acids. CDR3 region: CASSGSDKNTGELFF. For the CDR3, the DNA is TGTGCCAGCAGTGGCAGCGATAAGAACACCGGGGAGCTGTTTTTT.

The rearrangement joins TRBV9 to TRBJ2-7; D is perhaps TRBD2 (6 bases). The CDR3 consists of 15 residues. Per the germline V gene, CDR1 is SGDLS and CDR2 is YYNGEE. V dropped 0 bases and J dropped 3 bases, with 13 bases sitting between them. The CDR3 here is CASSVGGGNNYEQYF. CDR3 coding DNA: TGTGCCAGCAGCGTAGGTGGGGGGAACAACTACGAGCAGTACTTC.

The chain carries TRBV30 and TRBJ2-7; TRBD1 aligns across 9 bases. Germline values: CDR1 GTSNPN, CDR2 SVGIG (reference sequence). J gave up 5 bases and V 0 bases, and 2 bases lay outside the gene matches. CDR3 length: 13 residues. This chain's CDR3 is CAWSVTGGHEQYF. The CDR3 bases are TGTGCCTGGAGTGTAACAGGGGGCCACGAGCAGTACTTC. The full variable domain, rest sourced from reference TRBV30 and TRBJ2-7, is SQTIHQWPATLVQPVGSPLSLECTVEGTSNPNLYWYRQAAGRGLQLLFYSVGIGQISSEVPQNLSASRPQDRQFILSSKKLLLSDSGFYLCAWSVTGGHEQYFGPGTRLTVT.

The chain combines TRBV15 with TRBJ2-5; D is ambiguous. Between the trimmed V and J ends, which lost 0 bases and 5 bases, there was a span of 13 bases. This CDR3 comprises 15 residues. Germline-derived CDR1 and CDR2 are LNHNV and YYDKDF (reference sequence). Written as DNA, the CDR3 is TGTGCCACCAGCAGAGATGTAGGATTCGGGGAGACCCAGTACTTC. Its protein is CATSRDVGFGETQYF.

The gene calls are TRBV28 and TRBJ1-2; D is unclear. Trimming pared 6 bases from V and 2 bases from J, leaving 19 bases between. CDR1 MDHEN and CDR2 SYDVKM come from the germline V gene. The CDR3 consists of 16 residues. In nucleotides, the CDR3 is TGTGCCAGCAGCACTCCCTGGGGATCGGGCAACTATGGCTACACCTTC. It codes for CASSTPWGSGNYGYTF.

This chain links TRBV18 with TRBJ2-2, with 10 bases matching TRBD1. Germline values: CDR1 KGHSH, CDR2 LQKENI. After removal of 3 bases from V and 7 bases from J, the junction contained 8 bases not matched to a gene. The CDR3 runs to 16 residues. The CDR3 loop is CASSPGQGSYGGELFF. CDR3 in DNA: TGTGCCAGCTCACCGGGACAGGGGTCGTACGGCGGGGAGCTGTTTTTT.

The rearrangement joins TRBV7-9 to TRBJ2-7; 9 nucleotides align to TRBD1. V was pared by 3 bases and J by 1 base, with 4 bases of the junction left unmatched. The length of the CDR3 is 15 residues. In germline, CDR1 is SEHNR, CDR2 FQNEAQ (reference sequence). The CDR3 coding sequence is TGTGCCAGCAGCTTGGCTGGGACAGGGTCCTACGAGCAGTACTTC. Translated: CASSLAGTGSYEQYF.

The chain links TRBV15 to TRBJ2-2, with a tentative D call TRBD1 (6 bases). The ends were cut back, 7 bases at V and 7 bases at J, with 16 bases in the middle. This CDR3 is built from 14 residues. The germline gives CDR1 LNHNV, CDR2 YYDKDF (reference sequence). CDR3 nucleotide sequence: TGTGCCACCACCCAGGTAGGGGGTGGCGGGGAGCTGTTTTTT. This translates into CATTQVGGGGELFF. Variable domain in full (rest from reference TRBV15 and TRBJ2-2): DAMVIQNPRYQVTQFGKPVTLSCSQTLNHNVMYWYQQKSSQAPKLLFHYYDKDFNNEADTPDNFQSRRPNTSFCFLDIRSPGLGDTAMYLCATTQVGGGGELFFGEGSRLTVL.

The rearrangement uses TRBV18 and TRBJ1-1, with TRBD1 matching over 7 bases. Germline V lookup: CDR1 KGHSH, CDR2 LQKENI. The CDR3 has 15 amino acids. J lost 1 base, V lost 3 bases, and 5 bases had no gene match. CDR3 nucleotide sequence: TGTGCCAGCTCACCTAGGGACAGCCAGAACACTGAAGCTTTCTTT. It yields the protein CASSPRDSQNTEAFF.

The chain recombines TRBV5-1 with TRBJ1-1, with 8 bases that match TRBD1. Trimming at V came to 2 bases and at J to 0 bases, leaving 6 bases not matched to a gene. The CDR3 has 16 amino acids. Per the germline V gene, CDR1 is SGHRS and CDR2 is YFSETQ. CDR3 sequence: CASSFGQGGVNTEAFF. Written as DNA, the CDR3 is TGCGCCAGCAGCTTCGGACAGGGTGGGGTGAACACTGAAGCTTTCTTT. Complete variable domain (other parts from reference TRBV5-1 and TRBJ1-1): KAGVTQTPRYLIKTRGQQVTLSCSPISGHRSVSWYQQTPGQGLQFLFEYFSETQRNKGNFPGRFSGRQFSNSRSEMNVSTLELGDSALYLCASSFGQGGVNTEAFFGQGTRLTVV.

This chain's CDR3 is CASQVREPYEQYF. CDR3 coding DNA: TGTGCCAGTCAGGTACGGGAGCCCTACGAGCAGTACTTC. This chain joins TRBV7-2 and TRBJ2-7, with D perhaps TRBD2 (6 bases). In germline, CDR1 is SGHTA, CDR2 FQGNSA. The V end was cut by 9 bases, the J end by 2 bases, with 14 bases between. The CDR3 is 13 amino acids.

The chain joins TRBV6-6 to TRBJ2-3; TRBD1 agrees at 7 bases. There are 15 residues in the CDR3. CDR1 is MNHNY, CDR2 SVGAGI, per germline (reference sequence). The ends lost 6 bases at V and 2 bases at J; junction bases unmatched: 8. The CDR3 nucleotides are TGTGCCAGCAGGGCCGGGACAGTAATCACAGATACGCAGTATTTT. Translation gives CASRAGTVITDTQYF.

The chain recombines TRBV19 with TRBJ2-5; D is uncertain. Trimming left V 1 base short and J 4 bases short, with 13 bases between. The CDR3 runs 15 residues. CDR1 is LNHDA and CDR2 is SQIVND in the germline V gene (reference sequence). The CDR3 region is CASSIAAGLGETQYF. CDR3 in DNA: TGTGCCAGTAGTATAGCGGCCGGTCTGGGAGAGACCCAGTACTTC.

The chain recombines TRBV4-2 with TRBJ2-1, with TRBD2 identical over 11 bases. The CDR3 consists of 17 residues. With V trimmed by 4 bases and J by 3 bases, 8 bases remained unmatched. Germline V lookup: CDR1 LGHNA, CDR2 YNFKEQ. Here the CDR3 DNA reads TGTGCCAGCAGCCTCTCAACCGGGACTAGCGGCTACAATGAGCAGTTCTTC. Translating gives CASSLSTGTSGYNEQFF.

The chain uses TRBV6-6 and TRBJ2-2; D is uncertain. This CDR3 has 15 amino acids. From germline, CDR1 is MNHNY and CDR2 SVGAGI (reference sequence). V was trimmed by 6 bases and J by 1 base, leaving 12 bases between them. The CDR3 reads CASSPRLGNTGELFF. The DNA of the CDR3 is TGTGCCAGCAGCCCTAGGCTTGGGAACACCGGGGAGCTGTTTTTT.

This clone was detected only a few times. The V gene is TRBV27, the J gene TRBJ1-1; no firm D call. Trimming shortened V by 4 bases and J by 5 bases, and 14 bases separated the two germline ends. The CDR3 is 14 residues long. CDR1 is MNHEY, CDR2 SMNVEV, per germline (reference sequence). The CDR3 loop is CASSSAARRTEAFF. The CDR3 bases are TGTGCCAGCAGTTCGGCCGCCAGGAGAACTGAAGCTTTCTTT.